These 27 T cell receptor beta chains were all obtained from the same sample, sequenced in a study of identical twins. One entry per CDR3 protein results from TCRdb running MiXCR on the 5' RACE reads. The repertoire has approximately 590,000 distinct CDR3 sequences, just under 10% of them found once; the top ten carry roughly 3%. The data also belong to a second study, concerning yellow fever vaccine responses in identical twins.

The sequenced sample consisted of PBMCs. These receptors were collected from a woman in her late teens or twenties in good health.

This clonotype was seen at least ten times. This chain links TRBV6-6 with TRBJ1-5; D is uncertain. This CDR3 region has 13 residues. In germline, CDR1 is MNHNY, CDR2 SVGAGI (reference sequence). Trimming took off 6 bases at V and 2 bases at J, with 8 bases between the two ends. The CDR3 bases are TGTGCCAGCAGGGGAGTTGGCAATCAGCCCCAGCATTTT. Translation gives CASRGVGNQPQHF.

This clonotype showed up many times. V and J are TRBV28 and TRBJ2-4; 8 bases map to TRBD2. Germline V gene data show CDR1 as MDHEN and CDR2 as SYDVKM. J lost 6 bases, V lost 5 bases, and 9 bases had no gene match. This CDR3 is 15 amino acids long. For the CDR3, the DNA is TGTGCCAGCAGTCCCCGGTCGGGGGGGATAAACATTCAGTACTTC. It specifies CASSPRSGGINIQYF.

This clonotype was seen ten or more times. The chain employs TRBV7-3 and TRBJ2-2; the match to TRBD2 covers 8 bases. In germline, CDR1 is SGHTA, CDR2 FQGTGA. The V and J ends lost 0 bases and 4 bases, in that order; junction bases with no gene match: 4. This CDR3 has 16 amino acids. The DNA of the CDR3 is TGTGCCAGCAGCTTAACTCCCGGGACTAGCACCGGGGAGCTGTTTTTT. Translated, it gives CASSLTPGTSTGELFF. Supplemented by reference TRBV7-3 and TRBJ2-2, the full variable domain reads GAGVSQTPSNKVTEKGKYVELRCDPISGHTALYWYRQSLGQGPEFLIYFQGTGAADDSGLPNDRFFAVRPEGSVSTLKIQRTERGDSAVYLCASSLTPGTSTGELFFGEGSRLTVL.

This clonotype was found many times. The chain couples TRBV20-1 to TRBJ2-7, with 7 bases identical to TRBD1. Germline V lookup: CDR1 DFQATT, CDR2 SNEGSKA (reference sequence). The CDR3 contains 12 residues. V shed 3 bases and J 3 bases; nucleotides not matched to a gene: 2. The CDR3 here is CSARGQFYEQYF. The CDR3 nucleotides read TGCAGTGCTAGGGGACAGTTCTACGAGCAGTACTTC.

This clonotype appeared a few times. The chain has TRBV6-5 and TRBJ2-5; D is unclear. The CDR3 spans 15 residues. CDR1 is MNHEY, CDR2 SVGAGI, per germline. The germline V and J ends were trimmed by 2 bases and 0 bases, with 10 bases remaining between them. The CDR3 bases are TGTGCCAGCAGTTACAGTCGAGTACACCAAGAGACCCAGTACTTC. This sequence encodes CASSYSRVHQETQYF.

The CDR3 is CATAGTGGPNEQYF. DNA for the CDR3: TGTGCCACCGCCGGGACAGGGGGTCCTAACGAGCAGTACTTC. This sequence joins TRBV6-1 and TRBJ2-7, with 11 positions matching TRBD1. The CDR3 is made up of 14 amino acids. The V segment lost 10 bases and the J segment 5 bases; nucleotides outside the gene matches: 10. Germline V gene sequence: CDR1 MNHNS, CDR2 SASEGT.

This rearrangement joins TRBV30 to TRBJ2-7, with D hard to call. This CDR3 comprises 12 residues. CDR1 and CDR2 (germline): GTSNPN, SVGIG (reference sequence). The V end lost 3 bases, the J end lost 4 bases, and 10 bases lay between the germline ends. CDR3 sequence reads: CAWRIGLYEQYF. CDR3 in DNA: TGTGCCTGGAGAATAGGTCTGTACGAGCAGTACTTC.

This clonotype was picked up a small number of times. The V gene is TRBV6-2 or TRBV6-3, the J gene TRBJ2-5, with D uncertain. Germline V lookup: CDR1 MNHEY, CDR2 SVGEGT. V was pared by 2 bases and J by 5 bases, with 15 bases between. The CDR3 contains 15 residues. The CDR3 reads CASSYQARAWETQYF. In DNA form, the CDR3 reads TGTGCCAGCAGTTACCAGGCCCGGGCGTGGGAGACCCAGTACTTC.

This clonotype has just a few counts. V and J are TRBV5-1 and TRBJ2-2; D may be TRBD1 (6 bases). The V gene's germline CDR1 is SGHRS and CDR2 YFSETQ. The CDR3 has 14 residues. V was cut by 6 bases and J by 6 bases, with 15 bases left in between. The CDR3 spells CASNPEQGSGELFF. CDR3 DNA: TGCGCCAGCAATCCCGAACAGGGATCCGGGGAGCTGTTTTTT.

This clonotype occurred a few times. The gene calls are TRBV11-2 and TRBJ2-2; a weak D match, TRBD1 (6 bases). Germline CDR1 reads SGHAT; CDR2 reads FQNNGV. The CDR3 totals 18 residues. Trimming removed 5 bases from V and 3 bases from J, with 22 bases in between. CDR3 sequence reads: CASSLKFRGRVDTGELFF. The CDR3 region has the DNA TGTGCCAGCAGCCTCAAGTTCAGGGGCAGGGTGGACACCGGGGAGCTGTTTTTT.

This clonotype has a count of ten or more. CDR3 nucleotides: TGCGCCAGCAGCCCGGGGACTAGCGGGAGAAATGAGCAGTTCTTC. Translating gives CASSPGTSGRNEQFF. The gene calls are TRBV4-3 and TRBJ2-1, with TRBD2 matching over 14 bases. This CDR3 contains 15 residues. The trim removed 4 bases at V and 7 bases at J, leaving 3 bases unmatched. CDR1 is LGHNA and CDR2 is YSLEER in the germline V gene.

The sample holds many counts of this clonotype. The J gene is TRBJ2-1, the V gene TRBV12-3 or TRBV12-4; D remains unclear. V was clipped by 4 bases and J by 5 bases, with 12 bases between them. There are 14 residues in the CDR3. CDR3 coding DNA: TGTGCCAGCAGTTGGACCCCGGAAGACAATGAGCAGTTCTTC. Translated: CASSWTPEDNEQFF.

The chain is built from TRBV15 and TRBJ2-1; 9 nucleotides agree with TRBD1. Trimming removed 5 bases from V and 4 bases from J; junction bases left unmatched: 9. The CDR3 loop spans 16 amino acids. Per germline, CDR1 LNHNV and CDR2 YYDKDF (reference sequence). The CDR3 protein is CATSRGGTGLYNEQFF. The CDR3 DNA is TGTGCCACCAGCCGAGGGGGGACAGGGCTATACAATGAGCAGTTCTTC.

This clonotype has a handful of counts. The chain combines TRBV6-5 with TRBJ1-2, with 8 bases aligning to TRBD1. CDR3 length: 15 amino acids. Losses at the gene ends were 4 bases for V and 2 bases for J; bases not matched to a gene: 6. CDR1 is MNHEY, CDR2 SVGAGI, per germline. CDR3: CASSFGQGENYGYTF. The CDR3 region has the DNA TGTGCCAGCAGTTTCGGACAGGGAGAGAACTATGGCTACACCTTC.

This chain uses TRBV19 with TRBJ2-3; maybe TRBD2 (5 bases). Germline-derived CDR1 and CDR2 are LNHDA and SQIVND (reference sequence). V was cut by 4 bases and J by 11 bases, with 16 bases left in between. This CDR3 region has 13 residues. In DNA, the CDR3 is TGTGCCAGTAGTACCGCGGACTGGTTTCGGCAGTATTTT. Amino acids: CASSTADWFRQYF.

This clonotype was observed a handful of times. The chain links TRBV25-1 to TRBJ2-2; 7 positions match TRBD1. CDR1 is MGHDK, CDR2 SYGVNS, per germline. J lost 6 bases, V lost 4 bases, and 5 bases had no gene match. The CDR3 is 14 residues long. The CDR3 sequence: CASSATGWAGELFF. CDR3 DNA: TGTGCCAGCAGTGCGACAGGGTGGGCCGGGGAGCTGTTTTTT.

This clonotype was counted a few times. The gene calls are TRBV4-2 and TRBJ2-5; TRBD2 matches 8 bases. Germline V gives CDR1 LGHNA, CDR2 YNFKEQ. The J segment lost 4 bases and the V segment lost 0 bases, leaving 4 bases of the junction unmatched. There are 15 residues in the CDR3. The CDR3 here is CASSQDAGGGETQYF. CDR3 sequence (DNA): TGTGCCAGCAGCCAAGATGCGGGAGGCGGAGAGACCCAGTACTTC.

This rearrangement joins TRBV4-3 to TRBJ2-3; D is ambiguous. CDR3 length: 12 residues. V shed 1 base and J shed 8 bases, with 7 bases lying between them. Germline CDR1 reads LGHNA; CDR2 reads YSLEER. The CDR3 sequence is CASSQGPGTQYF. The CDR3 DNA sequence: TGCGCCAGCAGCCAAGGTCCTGGTACGCAGTATTTT.

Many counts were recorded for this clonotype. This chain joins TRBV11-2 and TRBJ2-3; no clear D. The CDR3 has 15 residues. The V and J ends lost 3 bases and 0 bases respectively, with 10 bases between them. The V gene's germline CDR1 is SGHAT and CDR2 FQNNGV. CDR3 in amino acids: CASSFGPLSTDTQYF. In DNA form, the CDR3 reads TGTGCCAGCAGCTTCGGGCCGCTTAGCACAGATACGCAGTATTTT.

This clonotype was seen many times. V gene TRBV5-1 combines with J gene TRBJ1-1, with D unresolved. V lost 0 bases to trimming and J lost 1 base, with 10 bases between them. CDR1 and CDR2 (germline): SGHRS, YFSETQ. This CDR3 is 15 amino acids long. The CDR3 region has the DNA TGCGCCAGCAGCTTGGAAGGGATCGGGAACACTGAAGCTTTCTTT. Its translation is CASSLEGIGNTEAFF.

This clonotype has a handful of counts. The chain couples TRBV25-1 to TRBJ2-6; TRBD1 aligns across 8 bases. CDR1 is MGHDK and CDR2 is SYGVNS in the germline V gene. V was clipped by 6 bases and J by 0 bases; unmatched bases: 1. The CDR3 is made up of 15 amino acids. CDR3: CASRDRASGANVLTF. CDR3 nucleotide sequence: TGTGCCAGCAGGGACAGGGCCTCTGGGGCCAACGTCCTGACTTTC.

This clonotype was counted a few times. The CDR3 is CSVNTGTGPYNEQFF. Here the CDR3 DNA reads TGCAGCGTTAATACCGGGACAGGCCCGTACAATGAGCAGTTCTTC. This rearrangement joins TRBV29-1 to TRBJ2-1, with 8 bases lining up with TRBD1. The CDR3 is made up of 15 amino acids. J was trimmed by 4 bases and V by 5 bases; bases with no gene match: 10. Germline CDR1 reads SQVTM; CDR2 reads ANQGSEA.

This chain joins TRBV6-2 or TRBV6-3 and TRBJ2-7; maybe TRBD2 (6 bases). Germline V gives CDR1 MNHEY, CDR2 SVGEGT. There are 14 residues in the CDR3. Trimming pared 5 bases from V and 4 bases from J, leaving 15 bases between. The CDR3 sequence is CASSTTRWLYEQYF. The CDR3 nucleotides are TGTGCCAGCAGTACGACTAGGTGGTTGTACGAGCAGTACTTC.

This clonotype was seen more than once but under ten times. CDR3 residues: CSARGVNHDSYNEQFF. As DNA, the CDR3 is TGCAGTGCTAGAGGGGTGAACCATGACTCCTACAATGAGCAGTTCTTC. The chain links TRBV20-1 to TRBJ2-1, with unresolved D. The V end lost 1 base, the J end lost 0 bases, and 13 bases lay between the germline ends. The CDR3 consists of 16 residues. CDR1 and CDR2 (germline): DFQATT, SNEGSKA (reference sequence).

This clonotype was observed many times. The CDR3 nucleotides read TGTGCCACCAGCAGAGATGGACGGTCCCGACCCCTTTATGGCTACACCTTC. It yields the protein CATSRDGRSRPLYGYTF. The chain has TRBV15 and TRBJ1-2; D remains ambiguous. The CDR3 loop spans 17 amino acids. V gave up 0 bases and J gave up 5 bases, with 19 bases separating them. Germline assignment: CDR1 LNHNV and CDR2 YYDKDF (reference sequence).

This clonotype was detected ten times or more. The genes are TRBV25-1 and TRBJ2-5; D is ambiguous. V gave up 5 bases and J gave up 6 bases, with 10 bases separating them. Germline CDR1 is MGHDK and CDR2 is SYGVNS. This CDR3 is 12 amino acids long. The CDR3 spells CASSHKVQTQYF. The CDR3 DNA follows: TGTGCCAGCAGTCACAAGGTTCAGACCCAGTACTTC.

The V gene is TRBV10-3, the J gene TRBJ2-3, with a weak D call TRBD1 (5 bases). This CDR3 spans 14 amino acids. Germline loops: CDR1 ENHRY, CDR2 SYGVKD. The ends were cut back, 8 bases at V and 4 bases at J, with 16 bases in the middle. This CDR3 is CAIGAIAAADTQYF. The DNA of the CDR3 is TGTGCCATCGGGGCAATAGCAGCAGCAGATACGCAGTATTTT.